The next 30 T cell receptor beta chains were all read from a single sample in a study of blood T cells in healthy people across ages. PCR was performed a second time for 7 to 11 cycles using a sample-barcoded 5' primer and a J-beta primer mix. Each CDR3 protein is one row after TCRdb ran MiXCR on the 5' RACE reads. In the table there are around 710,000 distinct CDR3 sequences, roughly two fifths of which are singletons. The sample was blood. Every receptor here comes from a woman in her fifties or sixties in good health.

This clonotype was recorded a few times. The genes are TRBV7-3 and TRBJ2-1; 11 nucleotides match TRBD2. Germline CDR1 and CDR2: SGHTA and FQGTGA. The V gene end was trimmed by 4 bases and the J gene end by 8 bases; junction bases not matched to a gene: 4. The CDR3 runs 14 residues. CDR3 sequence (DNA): TGTGCCAGCAGCTCGACTAGCGGGACGGATGAGCAGTTCTTC. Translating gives CASSSTSGTDEQFF.

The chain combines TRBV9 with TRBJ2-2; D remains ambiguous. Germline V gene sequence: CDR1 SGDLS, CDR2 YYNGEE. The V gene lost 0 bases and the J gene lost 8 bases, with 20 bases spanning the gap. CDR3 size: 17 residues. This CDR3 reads CASSVEVSLRNRGELFF. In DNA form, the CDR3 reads TGTGCCAGCAGCGTAGAAGTCAGTCTGCGGAATAGGGGGGAGCTGTTTTTT.

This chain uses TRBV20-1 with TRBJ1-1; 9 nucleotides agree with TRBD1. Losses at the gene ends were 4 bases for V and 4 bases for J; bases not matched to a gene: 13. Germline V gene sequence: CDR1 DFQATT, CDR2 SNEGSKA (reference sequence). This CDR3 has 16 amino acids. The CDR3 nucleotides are TGCAGTGCTATAGGTGGACAGGGGCAGCTCATCACTGAAGCTTTCTTT. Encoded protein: CSAIGGQGQLITEAFF.

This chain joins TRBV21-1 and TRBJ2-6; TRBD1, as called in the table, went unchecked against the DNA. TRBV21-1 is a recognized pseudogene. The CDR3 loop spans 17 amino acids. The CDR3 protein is CASSKEGQGSGANVLTF. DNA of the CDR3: TGTGCCAGCAGCAAAGAGGGACAAGGCTCTGGGGCCAACGTCCTGACTTTC.

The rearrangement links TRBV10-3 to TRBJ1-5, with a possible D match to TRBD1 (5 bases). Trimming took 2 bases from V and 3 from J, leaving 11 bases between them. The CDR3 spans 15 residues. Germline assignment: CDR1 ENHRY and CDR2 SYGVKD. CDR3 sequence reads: CAISEAGPNNQPQHF. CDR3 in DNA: TGTGCCATCAGTGAGGCGGGACCTAACAATCAGCCCCAGCATTTT.

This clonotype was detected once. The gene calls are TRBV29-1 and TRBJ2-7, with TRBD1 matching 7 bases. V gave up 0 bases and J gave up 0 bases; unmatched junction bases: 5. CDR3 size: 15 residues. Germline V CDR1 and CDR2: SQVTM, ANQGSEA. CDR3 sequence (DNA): TGCAGCGTTGAAGACCGACAGGGAGTCTCCTACGAGCAGTACTTC. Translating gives CSVEDRQGVSYEQYF.

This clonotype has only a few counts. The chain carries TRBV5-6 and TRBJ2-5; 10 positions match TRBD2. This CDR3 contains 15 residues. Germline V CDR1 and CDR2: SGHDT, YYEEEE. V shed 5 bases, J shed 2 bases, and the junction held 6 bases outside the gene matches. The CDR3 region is CASSRPGLAQETQYF. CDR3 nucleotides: TGTGCCAGCAGTAGACCGGGACTAGCGCAAGAGACCCAGTACTTC. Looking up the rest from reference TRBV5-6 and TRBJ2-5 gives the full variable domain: DAGVTQSPTHLIKTRGQQVTLRCSPKSGHDTVSWYQQALGQGPQFIFQYYEEEERQRGNFPDRFSGHQFPNYSSELNVNALLLGDSALYLCASSRPGLAQETQYFGPGTRLLVL.

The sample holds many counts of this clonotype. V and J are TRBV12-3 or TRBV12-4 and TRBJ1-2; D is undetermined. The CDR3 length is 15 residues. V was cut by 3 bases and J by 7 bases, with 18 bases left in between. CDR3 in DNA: TGTGCCAGCAGTTTTGGGTTTCGGTATGGTGGTGGCTACACCTTC. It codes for CASSFGFRYGGGYTF.

For the CDR3, the DNA is TGTGCCAGCAGCCAACAACACTGGAACACTGAAGCTTTCTTT. Its protein is CASSQQHWNTEAFF. The chain uses TRBV4-2 and TRBJ1-1, with D hard to call. Germline lookup yields CDR1 LGHNA and CDR2 YNFKEQ. This CDR3 is built from 14 residues. Trimming removed 2 bases at V and 1 base at J, with 8 bases between.

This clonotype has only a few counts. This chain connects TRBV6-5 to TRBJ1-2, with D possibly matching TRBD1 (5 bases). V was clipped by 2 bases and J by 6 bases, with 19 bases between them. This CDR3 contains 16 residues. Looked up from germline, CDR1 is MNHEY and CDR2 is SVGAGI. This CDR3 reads CASSYVNGGGNDGYTF. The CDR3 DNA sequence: TGTGCCAGCAGTTACGTTAACGGGGGAGGGAATGATGGCTACACCTTC.

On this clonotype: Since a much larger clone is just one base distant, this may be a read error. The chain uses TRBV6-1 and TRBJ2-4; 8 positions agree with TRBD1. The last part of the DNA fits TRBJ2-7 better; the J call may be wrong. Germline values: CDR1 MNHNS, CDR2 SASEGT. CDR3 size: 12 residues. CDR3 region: CASRVQGDEQYF. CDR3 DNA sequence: TGTGCCAGCAGAGTACAGGGGGACGAGCAGTACTTC.

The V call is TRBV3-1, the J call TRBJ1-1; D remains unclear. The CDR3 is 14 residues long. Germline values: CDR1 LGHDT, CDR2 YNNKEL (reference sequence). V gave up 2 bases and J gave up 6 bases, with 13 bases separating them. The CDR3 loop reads CASSQSPGFSEAFF. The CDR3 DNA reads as TGTGCCAGCAGCCAAAGCCCGGGTTTCTCTGAAGCTTTCTTT.

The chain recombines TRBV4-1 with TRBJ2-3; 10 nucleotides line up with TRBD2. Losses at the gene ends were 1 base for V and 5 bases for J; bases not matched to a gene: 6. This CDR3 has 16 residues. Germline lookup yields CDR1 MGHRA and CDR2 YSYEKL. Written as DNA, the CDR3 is TGCGCCAGCAGCCAAGTAGGGCTAGCGGGAGAAGATACGCAGTATTTT. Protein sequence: CASSQVGLAGEDTQYF.

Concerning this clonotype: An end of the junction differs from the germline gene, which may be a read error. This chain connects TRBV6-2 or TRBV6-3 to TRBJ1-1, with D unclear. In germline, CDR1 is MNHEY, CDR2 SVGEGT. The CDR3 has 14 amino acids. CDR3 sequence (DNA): TGCGCCAGCAGTTATGATGCAGGTTTCCTTGAAGCTTTCTTT. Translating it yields CASSYDAGFLEAFF.

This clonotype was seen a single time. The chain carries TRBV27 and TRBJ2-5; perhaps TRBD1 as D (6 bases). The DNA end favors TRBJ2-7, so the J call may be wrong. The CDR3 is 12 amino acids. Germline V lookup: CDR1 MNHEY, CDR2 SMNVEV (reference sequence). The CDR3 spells CASSGTGREQYF. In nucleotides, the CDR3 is TGTGCCAGCAGTGGAACAGGGCGCGAGCAGTACTTC.

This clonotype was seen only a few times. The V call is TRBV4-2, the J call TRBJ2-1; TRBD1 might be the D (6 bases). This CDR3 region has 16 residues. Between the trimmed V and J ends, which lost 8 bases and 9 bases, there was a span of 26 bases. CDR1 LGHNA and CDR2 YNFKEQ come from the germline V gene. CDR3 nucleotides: TGTGCCAGCGCAGATAAGAGCAGGGGAGTGGTAGGTGAGCAGTTCTTC. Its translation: CASADKSRGVVGEQFF.

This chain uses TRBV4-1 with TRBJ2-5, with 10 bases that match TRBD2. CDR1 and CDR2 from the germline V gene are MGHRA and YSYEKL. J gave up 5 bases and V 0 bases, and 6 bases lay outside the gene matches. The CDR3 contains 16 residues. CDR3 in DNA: TGCGCCAGCAGCCAAGAAGCGGGGGGGACGTGGGAGACCCAGTACTTC. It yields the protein CASSQEAGGTWETQYF.

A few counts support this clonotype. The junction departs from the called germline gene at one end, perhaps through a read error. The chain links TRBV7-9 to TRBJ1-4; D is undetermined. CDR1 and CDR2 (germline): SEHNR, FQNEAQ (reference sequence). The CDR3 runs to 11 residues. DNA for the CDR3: TGTGCCAGCAGCTCCAATGAAAGACTGTTTTTT. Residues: CASSSNERLFF.

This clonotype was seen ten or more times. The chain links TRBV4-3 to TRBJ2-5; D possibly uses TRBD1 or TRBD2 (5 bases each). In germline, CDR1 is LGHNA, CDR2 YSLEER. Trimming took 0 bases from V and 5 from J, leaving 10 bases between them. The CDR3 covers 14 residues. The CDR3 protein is CASSQETWGETQYF. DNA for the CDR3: TGCGCCAGCAGCCAAGAAACCTGGGGGGAGACCCAGTACTTC.

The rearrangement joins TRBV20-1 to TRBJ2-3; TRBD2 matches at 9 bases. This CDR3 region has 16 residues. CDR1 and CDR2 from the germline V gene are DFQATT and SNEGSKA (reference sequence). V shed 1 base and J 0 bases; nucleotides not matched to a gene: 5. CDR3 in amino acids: CSARAASGTSTDTQYF. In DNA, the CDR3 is TGCAGTGCTAGAGCGGCTAGCGGGACTAGCACAGATACGCAGTATTTT.

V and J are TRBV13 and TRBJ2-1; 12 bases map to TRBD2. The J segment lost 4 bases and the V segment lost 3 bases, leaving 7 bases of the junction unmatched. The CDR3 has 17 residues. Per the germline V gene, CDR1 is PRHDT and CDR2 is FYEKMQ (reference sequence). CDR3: CASSLGPSGGGYNEQFF. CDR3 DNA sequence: TGTGCCAGCAGCTTGGGTCCTAGCGGGGGGGGGTACAATGAGCAGTTCTTC.

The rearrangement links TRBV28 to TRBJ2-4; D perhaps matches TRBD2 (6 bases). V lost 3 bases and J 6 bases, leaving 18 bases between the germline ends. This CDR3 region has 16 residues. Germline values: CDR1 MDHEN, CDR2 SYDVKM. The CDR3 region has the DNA TGTGCCAGCAGTTTGGGTCCGGAACAGGAGGGAAACATTCAGTACTTC. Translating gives CASSLGPEQEGNIQYF. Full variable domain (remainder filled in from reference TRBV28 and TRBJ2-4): DVKVTQSSRYLVKRTGEKVFLECVQDMDHENMFWYRQDPGLGLRLIYFSYDVKMKEKGDIPEGYSVSREKKERFSLILESASTNQTSMYLCASSLGPEQEGNIQYFGAGTRLSVL.

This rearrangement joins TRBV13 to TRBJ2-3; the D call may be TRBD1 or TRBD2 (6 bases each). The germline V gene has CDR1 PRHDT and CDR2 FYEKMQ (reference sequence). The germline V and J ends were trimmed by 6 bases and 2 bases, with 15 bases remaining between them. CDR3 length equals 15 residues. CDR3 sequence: CASRSRGAITDTQYF. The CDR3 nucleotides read TGTGCCAGCAGATCTAGGGGGGCCATCACAGATACGCAGTATTTT. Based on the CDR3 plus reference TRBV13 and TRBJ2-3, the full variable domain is AAGVIQSPRHLIKEKRETATLKCYPIPRHDTVYWYQQGPGQDPQFLISFYEKMQSDKGSIPDRFSAQQFSDYHSELNMSSLELGDSALYFCASRSRGAITDTQYFGPGTRLTVL.

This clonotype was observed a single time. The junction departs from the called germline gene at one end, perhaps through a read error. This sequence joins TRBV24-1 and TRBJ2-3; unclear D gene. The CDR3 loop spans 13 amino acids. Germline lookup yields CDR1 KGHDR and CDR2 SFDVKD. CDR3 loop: CATREGPPDTQYF. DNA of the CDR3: TGTGCCACCCGTGAAGGGCCCCCAGATACGCAGTATTTT.

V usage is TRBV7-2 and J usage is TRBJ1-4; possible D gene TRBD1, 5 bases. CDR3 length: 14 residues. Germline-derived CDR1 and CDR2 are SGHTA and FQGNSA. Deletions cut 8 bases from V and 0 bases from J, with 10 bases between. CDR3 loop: CASQPTATNEKLFF. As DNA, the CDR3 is TGTGCCAGCCAACCGACAGCAACTAATGAAAAACTGTTTTTT.

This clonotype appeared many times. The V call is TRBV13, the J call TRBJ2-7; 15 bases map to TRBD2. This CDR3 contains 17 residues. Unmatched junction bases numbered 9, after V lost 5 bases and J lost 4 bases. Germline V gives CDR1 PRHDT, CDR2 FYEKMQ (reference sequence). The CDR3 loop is CASSPGFGLAGGYEQYF. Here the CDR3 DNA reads TGTGCCAGCAGCCCCGGATTTGGACTAGCGGGAGGGTACGAGCAGTACTTC. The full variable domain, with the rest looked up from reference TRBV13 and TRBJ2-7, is AAGVIQSPRHLIKEKRETATLKCYPIPRHDTVYWYQQGPGQDPQFLISFYEKMQSDKGSIPDRFSAQQFSDYHSELNMSSLELGDSALYFCASSPGFGLAGGYEQYFGPGTRLTVT.

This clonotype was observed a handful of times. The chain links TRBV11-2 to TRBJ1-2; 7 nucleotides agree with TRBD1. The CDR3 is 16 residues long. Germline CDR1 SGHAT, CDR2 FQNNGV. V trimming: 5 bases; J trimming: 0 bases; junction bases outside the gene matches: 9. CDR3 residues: CASSPLPGQPNYGYTF. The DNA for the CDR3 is TGTGCCAGCAGCCCGCTTCCGGGACAGCCTAACTATGGCTACACCTTC.

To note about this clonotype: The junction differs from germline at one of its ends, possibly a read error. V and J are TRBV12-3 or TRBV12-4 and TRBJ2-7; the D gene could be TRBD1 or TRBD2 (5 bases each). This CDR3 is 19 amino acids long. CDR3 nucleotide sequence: TGTGTCAGCAGTACAACCCCGGGACGGAATGCTTATTCCTCCTACGAGCAGTACTTC. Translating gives CVSSTTPGRNAYSSYEQYF.

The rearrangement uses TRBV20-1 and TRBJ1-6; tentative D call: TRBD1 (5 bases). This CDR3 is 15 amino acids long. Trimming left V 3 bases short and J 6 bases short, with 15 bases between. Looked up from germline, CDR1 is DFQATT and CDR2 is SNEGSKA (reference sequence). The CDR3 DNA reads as TGCAGTGCTAGGAGGACAAGTTCTGCTAATTCACCCCTCCACTTT. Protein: CSARRTSSANSPLHF.

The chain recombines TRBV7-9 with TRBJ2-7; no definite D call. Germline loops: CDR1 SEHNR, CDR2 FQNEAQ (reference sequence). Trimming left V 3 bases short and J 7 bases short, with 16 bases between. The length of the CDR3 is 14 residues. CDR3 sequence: CASSLTQPHNEQYF. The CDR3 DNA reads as TGTGCCAGCAGCTTGACCCAACCACACAATGAGCAGTACTTC. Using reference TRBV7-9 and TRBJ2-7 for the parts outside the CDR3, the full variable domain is DTGVSQNPRHKITKRGQNVTFRCDPISEHNRLYWYRQTLGQGPEFLTYFQNEAQLEKSRLLSDRFSAERPKGSFSTLEIQRTEQGDSAMYLCASSLTQPHNEQYFGPGTRLTVT.